This T cell receptor (beta chain) was identified in a study of T cells after yellow fever vaccination. Germline V CDR1 and CDR2: SGHNT, YYREEE (reference sequence). V dropped 7 bases and J dropped 8 bases, with 19 bases sitting between them. CDR3 length: 14 amino acids. TCRdb reprocessed the 5' RACE reads via MiXCR and lists one record per CDR3 protein. The top ten hold 0.4% to 0.55% of the sample, which has 250,000 to 300,000 distinct CDR3 sequences, around 13% seen once. The sequencing used CD4+ T cells sorted from PBMCs, collected 45 days after the yellow fever booster vaccination. This chain connects TRBV5-4 to TRBJ2-1, with a weak D call TRBD2 (5 bases). This receptor was taken from a man aged 30 to 45 who received the YFV17D yellow fever vaccine. The CDR3 sequence: CASGTGSKGYEQFF. CDR3 nucleotide sequence: TGTGCCAGCGGCACTGGGAGTAAAGGGTATGAGCAGTTCTTC.